The clone carrying this T cell receptor (beta chain) was seen at least ten times. Antigen specificity is unknown. Per germline, CDR1 SGDLS and CDR2 YYNGEE. V lost 7 bases and J lost 7, with 20 bases in between. The CDR3 totals 14 residues. Each CDR3 protein is one row after TCRdb ran MiXCR on the 5' RACE reads. The sample has roughly 280,000 distinct CDR3 sequences, around 9.7% seen once. The data were obtained in a study of identical twins. The study, taken as a whole, reports: Beta out-of-frame sequences displayed a weaker excess of sharing between twins. Monozygotic twin pairs showed more out-of-frame TCR alpha sharing than models estimated. The same donors were not followed; conclusions instead depended on cross-sectional statistical analysis.

This sample also belongs to another study, concerning yellow fever vaccine responses in identical twins. That source reports: Twins' T cell vaccine responses reportedly looked partly convergent, partly personalized.

The chain combines TRBV9 with TRBJ1-2; perhaps TRBD1 as D (6 bases). This TCR was sampled from a woman under 30 in good health. The material sequenced was CD8+ T cells sorted from blood. DNA of the CDR3: TGTGCCAGCGGGGACGGGGGGCGTATTCGTGGCTACACCTTC. This sequence encodes CASGDGGRIRGYTF.